Presented here are 2 T cell receptor beta chains from one specimen sequenced in a study of TIL therapy for anti-PD-1-resistant metastatic lung cancer (TCRdb year 2021). This specimen's time point label, per the study, means: pre-treatment sample, taken before nivolumab and TIL therapy. The baseline tumor samples were excised metastases, mostly pleural nodules or supraclavicular lymph nodes, taken from the same resection that was used to grow TIL. TCR beta CDR3 regions were amplified from genomic DNA by bias-controlled multiplex PCR with the immunoSEQ v3 hsTCRB kit. Entries here come from immuneACCESS through TCRdb and include only in-frame sequences with V and J called. Some clones fail to appear in such tables; in the studies checked, an unresolved V gene covers under half of the shortfall, and the cause of the remainder is unknown. The sample yields under 100,000 clones; 55% to 75% were counted once. The biggest ten clones account for about a tenth of the sample.

The material was tumor tissue, obtained at baseline. These TCRs come from a person aged 25 to 85 with non-small cell lung cancer.

This chain uses TRBV18 with TRBJ1-3; D possibly corresponds to TRBD1 (5 bases). Germline CDR1 reads KGHSH; CDR2 reads LQKENI. V lost 6 bases and J lost 0, with 15 bases in between. The CDR3 runs to 16 residues. CDR3 nucleotide sequence: TGTGCCAGCTCTTCTACTCAGGGCCACTCTGGAAACACCATATATTTT. Translated: CASSSTQGHSGNTIYF.

The chain carries TRBV19 and TRBJ1-5, with D unresolved. V was shortened by 4 bases and J by 3 bases, with 10 bases between the two germline ends. The CDR3 totals 14 residues. Germline lookup yields CDR1 LNHDA and CDR2 SQIVND (reference sequence). This CDR3 is CASSSQSFNQPQHF. The CDR3 bases are TGTGCCAGTAGTAGCCAGTCATTCAATCAGCCCCAGCATTTT.